These 22 T cell receptor beta chains came from one sample sequenced in a study of blood T cell dynamics during melanoma immunotherapy. Time point defined: week 3, after first cycle of checkpoint inhibitor. Using immunoSEQ multiplex PCR, the repertoire was profiled, and TCRdb retains in-frame clones only, with some absent. The sample shows 15,000 to 20,000 clones, about 94% of them seen only once. Here the sequenced sample was effector memory CD8+ T cells from blood, taken from a patient treated with checkpoint blockade. The origin of the receptors is a human donor with melanoma.

The chain couples TRBV7-9 to TRBJ1-5, with D unclear. This CDR3 is 13 amino acids long. Trimming cost V 3 bases and J 3 bases, with 6 bases left between them. CDR1 is SEHNR and CDR2 is FQNEAQ in the germline V gene (reference sequence). In DNA form, the CDR3 reads TGTGCCAGCAGCTTGGGTCACAATCAGCCCCAGCATTTT. Translated, it gives CASSLGHNQPQHF.

The chain links TRBV28 to TRBJ2-7, with 7 bases identical to TRBD1. With 1 base clipped from V and 3 bases from J, the junction kept 6 bases outside the gene matches. CDR3 length: 15 amino acids. Germline V gene data show CDR1 as MDHEN and CDR2 as SYDVKM. CDR3 coding DNA: TGTGCCAGCAGTTTATTGGCAGGGGGTGGCTACGAGCAGTACTTC. Encoded protein: CASSLLAGGGYEQYF.

The chain carries TRBV7-6 and TRBJ2-5; D uncertain. The assigned J gene may be wrong: the sequence end matches TRBJ2-7 better. From germline, CDR1 is SGHVS and CDR2 FNYEAQ. The CDR3 length is 13 residues. The chain's CDR3 is CASNYPGSYEQYF. The CDR3 nucleotides are TGTGCCAGCAATTACCCGGGCTCCTACGAGCAGTACTTC.

The chain couples TRBV10-2 to TRBJ1-1; D is perhaps TRBD1 (6 bases). V shed 4 bases and J shed 1 base, with 13 bases lying between them. Germline CDR1 is WSHSY and CDR2 is SAAADI. CDR3 length equals 15 residues. Here the CDR3 DNA reads TGCGCCAGCAGTGTGACAGGCGGTGGGAACACTGAAGCTTTCTTT. Translating gives CASSVTGGGNTEAFF.

V and J are TRBV7-9 and TRBJ2-5; D may be TRBD1 or TRBD2 (5 bases each). This CDR3 region has 14 residues. The ends were cut back, 5 bases at V and 4 bases at J, with 14 bases in the middle. Germline CDR1 reads SEHNR; CDR2 reads FQNEAQ (reference sequence). The CDR3 reads CASSPGTTLETQYF. The CDR3 coding sequence is TGTGCCAGCAGCCCAGGGACCACACTAGAGACCCAGTACTTC.

The chain has TRBV4-2 and TRBJ1-1; TRBD1 might be the D (5 bases). V lost 5 bases to trimming and J lost 7 bases, with 8 bases between them. This CDR3 is 11 amino acids long. CDR1 LGHNA and CDR2 YNFKEQ come from the germline V gene. The CDR3 loop reads CASSGGFEAFF. The CDR3 DNA sequence: TGTGCCAGCAGCGGGGGGTTTGAAGCTTTCTTT.

The V call is TRBV28, the J call TRBJ1-1; no firm D call. The germline CDR1 and CDR2 sequences are MDHEN and SYDVKM. The V end was cut by 6 bases, the J end by 1 base, with 15 bases between. There are 15 residues in the CDR3. The CDR3, as DNA: TGTGCCAGCAGGTCCCTATCTACAGCGAACACTGAAGCTTTCTTT. Protein: CASRSLSTANTEAFF. Full variable domain (rest looked up from reference TRBV28 and TRBJ1-1): DVKVTQSSRYLVKRTGEKVFLECVQDMDHENMFWYRQDPGLGLRLIYFSYDVKMKEKGDIPEGYSVSREKKERFSLILESASTNQTSMYLCASRSLSTANTEAFFGQGTRLTVV.

The chain recombines TRBV5-1 with TRBJ2-6; D may be TRBD1 or TRBD2 (5 bases each). CDR3 length: 19 amino acids. V was clipped by 8 bases and J by 0 bases, with 24 bases between them. Germline CDR1 SGHRS, CDR2 YFSETQ. CDR3 amino acids: CARSLLPHGTSSGANVLTF. In nucleotides, the CDR3 is TGCGCCAGATCCCTTCTCCCCCACGGGACCTCCTCTGGGGCCAACGTCCTGACTTTC.

This clone has just one count. The chain uses TRBV27 and TRBJ1-6; D remains unclear. Germline CDR1 is MNHEY and CDR2 is SMNVEV (reference sequence). Between the trimmed V and J ends, which lost 2 bases and 0 bases, there was a span of 11 bases. The CDR3 is 17 amino acids. CDR3 DNA sequence: TGTGCCAGCAGTTTAAGTCCGCGAAGCTCCTATAATTCACCCCTCCACTTT. Translated: CASSLSPRSSYNSPLHF.

This chain links TRBV28 with TRBJ1-5; the match to TRBD1 covers 9 bases. The V gene's germline CDR1 is MDHEN and CDR2 SYDVKM. The CDR3 consists of 15 residues. Trimming cost V 4 bases and J 6 bases; bases outside gene matches: 7. CDR3 nucleotide sequence: TGTGCCAGCAGTTGGGACAGGGAATTGAGTCAGCCCCAGCATTTT. Residues: CASSWDRELSQPQHF.

CDR3 nucleotides: TGTGCCAGCACTAACACCGGGGAGCTGTTTTTT. Translated, it gives CASTNTGELFF. This sequence joins TRBV27 and TRBJ2-2, with no clear D. The CDR3 contains 11 residues. V lost 7 bases and J lost 2, with 2 bases in between. CDR1 and CDR2 from the germline V gene are MNHEY and SMNVEV (reference sequence).

V gene TRBV9 combines with J gene TRBJ2-7; perhaps TRBD2 as D (5 bases). Germline CDR1 is SGDLS and CDR2 is YYNGEE. V was trimmed by 2 bases and J by 2 bases, leaving 14 bases between them. The CDR3 is 15 residues long. This CDR3 is CASSVGAETAYEQYF. CDR3 in DNA: TGTGCCAGCAGCGTCGGAGCGGAAACCGCCTACGAGCAGTACTTC.

The chain combines TRBV7-3 with TRBJ2-7; D may be TRBD2 (5 bases). With 3 bases removed from V and 5 bases from J, the gap between germline ends came to 5 bases. CDR1 SGHTA and CDR2 FQGTGA come from the germline V gene. The CDR3 is 11 residues long. The CDR3 bases are TGTGCCAGCAGCTTGGGAGACGAGCAGTACTTC. Residues: CASSLGDEQYF.

The V gene is TRBV9, the J gene TRBJ2-1; maybe TRBD1 (6 bases). The CDR3 loop spans 15 amino acids. The V gene's germline CDR1 is SGDLS and CDR2 YYNGEE. The ends were cut back, 0 bases at V and 5 bases at J, with 12 bases in the middle. The CDR3 nucleotides are TGTGCCAGCAGCGTAGCTCAGGGGCTCAACAATGAGCAGTTCTTC. Translating gives CASSVAQGLNNEQFF.

The chain links TRBV6-5 to TRBJ1-2; unclear D gene. With 5 bases removed from V and 5 bases from J, the gap between germline ends came to 15 bases. Germline-derived CDR1 and CDR2 are MNHEY and SVGAGI. CDR3 length: 14 amino acids. CDR3: CASSPGSTYYGYTF. The CDR3 coding sequence is TGTGCCAGCAGTCCGGGATCAACCTATTATGGCTACACCTTC.

This chain joins TRBV19 and TRBJ2-5, with D perhaps matching TRBD2 (6 bases). The CDR3 extends over 14 amino acids. V was trimmed by 1 base and J by 4 bases, leaving 10 bases between them. Germline V CDR1 and CDR2: LNHDA, SQIVND (reference sequence). The CDR3 bases are TGTGCCAGTAGTATAGCTCCGGGGGTAGAGACCCAGTACTTC. Protein sequence: CASSIAPGVETQYF. Using reference TRBV19 and TRBJ2-5 for the parts outside the CDR3, the full variable domain is DGGITQSPKYLFRKEGQNVTLSCEQNLNHDAMYWYRQDPGQGLRLIYYSQIVNDFQKGDIAEGYSVSREKKESFPLTVTSAQKNPTAFYLCASSIAPGVETQYFGPGTRLLVL.

The chain links TRBV19 to TRBJ1-1; D is unclear. The CDR3 is 13 amino acids. Trimming stripped 5 bases from V and 4 bases from J, with 11 bases between. CDR1 is LNHDA and CDR2 is SQIVND in the germline V gene (reference sequence). CDR3 region: CASSAAGGTEAFF. The CDR3 DNA reads as TGTGCCAGTAGTGCCGCCGGCGGCACTGAAGCTTTCTTT.

This chain joins TRBV20-1 and TRBJ2-1; D unclear. V shed 6 bases and J shed 6 bases, with 9 bases lying between them. The length of the CDR3 is 11 residues. Germline CDR1 reads DFQATT; CDR2 reads SNEGSKA (reference sequence). The CDR3 DNA reads as TGCAGTGCAGGACCCAGCAATGAGCAGTTCTTC. The encoded protein is CSAGPSNEQFF.

The J gene is TRBJ2-7, the V gene TRBV7-6, with TRBD2 matching 10 bases. The CDR3 loop spans 16 amino acids. Germline loops: CDR1 SGHVS, CDR2 FNYEAQ. V trimming: 1 base; J trimming: 1 base; junction bases outside the gene matches: 4. Written as DNA, the CDR3 is TGTGCCAGCAGCTTAGGGACTAGCGGAGGTTCCTACGAGCAGTACTTC. It codes for CASSLGTSGGSYEQYF.

This rearrangement joins TRBV5-1 to TRBJ2-3; tentative D call: TRBD2 (6 bases). Germline CDR1 reads SGHRS; CDR2 reads YFSETQ. The CDR3 covers 14 residues. V lost 2 bases to trimming and J lost 1 base, with 8 bases between them. The CDR3 reads CASSFSGGTDTQYF. The CDR3 nucleotides read TGCGCCAGCAGCTTTAGCGGAGGCACAGATACGCAGTATTTT. Full variable domain (remainder filled in from reference TRBV5-1 and TRBJ2-3): KAGVTQTPRYLIKTRGQQVTLSCSPISGHRSVSWYQQTPGQGLQFLFEYFSETQRNKGNFPGRFSGRQFSNSRSEMNVSTLELGDSALYLCASSFSGGTDTQYFGPGTRLTVL.

The gene calls are TRBV27 and TRBJ2-2; 8 bases align to TRBD1. CDR3 length equals 15 residues. The germline V gene has CDR1 MNHEY and CDR2 SMNVEV (reference sequence). V lost 8 bases, J lost 1 base, and 6 bases stayed unmatched. The CDR3: CASGSGGLNTGELFF. The CDR3 DNA reads as TGTGCCAGCGGTTCAGGGGGCCTGAACACCGGGGAGCTGTTTTTT.

V usage is TRBV7-9 and J usage is TRBJ1-1, with D hard to call. This CDR3 contains 17 residues. Looked up from germline, CDR1 is SEHNR and CDR2 is FQNEAQ (reference sequence). V shed 1 base and J shed 6 bases, with 21 bases lying between them. CDR3 bases: TGTGCCAGCAGCTTAGAAAAGACCGTTCGCTTCCCCCCTGAAGCTTTCTTT. This gives the protein CASSLEKTVRFPPEAFF.